Here is one T cell receptor beta chain with its context. No antigen is known for it. V dropped 5 bases and J dropped 3 bases, with 22 bases sitting between them. This CDR3 is built from 17 residues. Germline V gene lookup returns CDR1 KGHDR and CDR2 SFDVKD. Next came a second PCR, run for 7 to 11 cycles, which used a sample-barcoded 5' primer along with a J-beta primer mix. All samples yielded 3 million or more CDR3-containing paired-end reads. TCRdb passed the 5' RACE reads through MiXCR, listing each CDR3 protein once. The sample shows 1.5 million to 2 million distinct CDR3 sequences, roughly 27% of them seen only once. This sample was included in a study of blood T cells in healthy people across ages. The study isolated at least 6 million PBMCs from each sample. Total RNA was extracted at no less than 6 micrograms per sample. Study conclusions and caveats: TCR beta diversity, measured per million T cells, fell in a roughly linear way with age.

The TCR sequence derives from a woman under 40 in good health. Sequencing used blood. The chain combines TRBV24-1 with TRBJ2-7; possibly TRBD1 or TRBD2 for D (6 bases each). The CDR3 nucleotides are TGTGCCACCAGTGGGGGGCTGGATAGCGGACAAATCTACGAGCAGTACTTC. Encoded protein: CATSGGLDSGQIYEQYF.